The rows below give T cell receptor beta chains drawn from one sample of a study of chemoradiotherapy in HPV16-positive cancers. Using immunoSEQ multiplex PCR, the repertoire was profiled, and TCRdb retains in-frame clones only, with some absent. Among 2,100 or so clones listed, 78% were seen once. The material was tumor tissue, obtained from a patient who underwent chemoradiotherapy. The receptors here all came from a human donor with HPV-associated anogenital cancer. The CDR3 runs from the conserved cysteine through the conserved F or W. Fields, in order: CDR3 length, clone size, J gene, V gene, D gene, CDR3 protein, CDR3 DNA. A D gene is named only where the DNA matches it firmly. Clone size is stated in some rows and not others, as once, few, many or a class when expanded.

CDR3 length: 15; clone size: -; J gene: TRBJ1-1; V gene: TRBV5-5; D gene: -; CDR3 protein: CASSLARTRNTEAFF; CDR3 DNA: TGTGCCAGCAGCTTGGCTCGCACTAGGAACACTGAAGCTTTCTTT
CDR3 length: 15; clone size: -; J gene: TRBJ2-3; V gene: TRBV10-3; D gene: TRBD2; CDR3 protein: CAISSLAGGTDTQYF; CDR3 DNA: TGTGCCATCAGTTCTCTAGCGGGGGGTACAGATACGCAGTATTTT
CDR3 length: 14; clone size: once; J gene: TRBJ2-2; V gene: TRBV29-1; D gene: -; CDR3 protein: CSVVLQTNTGELFF; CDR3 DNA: TGCAGCGTCGTCTTACAGACGAACACCGGGGAGCTGTTTTTT
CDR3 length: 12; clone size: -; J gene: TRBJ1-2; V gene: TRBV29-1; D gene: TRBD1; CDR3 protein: CSVGGQVGGYTF; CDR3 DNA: TGCAGCGTTGGGGGACAGGTGGGCGGCTACACCTTC
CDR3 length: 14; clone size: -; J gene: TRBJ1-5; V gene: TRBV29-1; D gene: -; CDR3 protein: CSVSWGDSNQPQHF; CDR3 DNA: TGCAGCGTTAGCTGGGGGGATAGCAATCAGCCCCAGCATTTT
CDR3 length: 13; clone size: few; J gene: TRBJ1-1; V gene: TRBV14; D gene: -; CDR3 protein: CASSQEMMGEAFF; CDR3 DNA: TGTGCCAGCAGCCAAGAAATGATGGGTGAAGCTTTCTTT
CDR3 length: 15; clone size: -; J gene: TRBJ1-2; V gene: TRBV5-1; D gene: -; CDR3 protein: CASSTRDTANYGYTF; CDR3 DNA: TGCGCCAGCAGCACCCGGGACACTGCTAACTATGGCTACACCTTC
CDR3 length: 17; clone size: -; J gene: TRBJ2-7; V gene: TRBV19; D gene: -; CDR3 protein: CASSIEPRYGVNVEQYF; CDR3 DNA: TGTGCCAGTAGTATTGAACCGCGCTACGGCGTTAACGTTGAGCAGTACTTC
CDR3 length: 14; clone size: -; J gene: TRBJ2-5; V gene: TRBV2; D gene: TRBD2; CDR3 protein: CASSRRGGGETQYF; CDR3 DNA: TGTGCCAGCAGTAGGCGGGGGGGCGGGGAGACCCAGTACTTC
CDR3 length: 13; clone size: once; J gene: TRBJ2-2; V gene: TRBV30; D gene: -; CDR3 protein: CAWSVRGTGELFF; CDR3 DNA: TGTGCCTGGAGTGTACGAGGCACCGGGGAGCTGTTTTTT
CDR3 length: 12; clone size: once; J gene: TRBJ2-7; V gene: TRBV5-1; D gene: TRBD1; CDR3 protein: CASAGQGYEQYF; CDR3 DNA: TGCGCCAGCGCGGGACAGGGCTACGAGCAGTACTTC
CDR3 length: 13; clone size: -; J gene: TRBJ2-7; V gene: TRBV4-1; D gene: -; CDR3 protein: CASSQGVDYEQYF; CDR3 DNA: TGCGCCAGCAGCCAAGGAGTTGACTACGAGCAGTACTTC
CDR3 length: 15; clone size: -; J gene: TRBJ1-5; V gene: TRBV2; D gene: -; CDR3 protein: CASSDSGQPNQPQHF; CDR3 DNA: TGTGCCAGCAGTGATTCCGGACAGCCCAATCAGCCCCAGCATTTT
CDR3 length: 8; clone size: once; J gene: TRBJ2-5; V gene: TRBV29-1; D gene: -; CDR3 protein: CSVGQRDF; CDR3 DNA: TGCAGCGTTGGGCAGAGAGACTTC
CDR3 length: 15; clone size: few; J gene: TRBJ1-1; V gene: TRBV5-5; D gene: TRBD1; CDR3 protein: CASRPGDRANTEAFF; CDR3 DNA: TGTGCCAGCAGACCCGGGGACAGGGCGAACACTGAAGCTTTCTTT
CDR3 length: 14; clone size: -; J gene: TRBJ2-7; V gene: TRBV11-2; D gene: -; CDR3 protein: CASSLRSIFYEQYF; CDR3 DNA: TGTGCCAGCAGCTTACGGTCCATCTTCTACGAGCAGTACTTC
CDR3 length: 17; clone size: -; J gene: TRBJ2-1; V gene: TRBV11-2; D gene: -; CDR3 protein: CASRGAGAPSSYNEQFF; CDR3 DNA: TGTGCCAGCAGGGGGGCAGGGGCCCCCAGCTCCTACAATGAGCAGTTCTTC
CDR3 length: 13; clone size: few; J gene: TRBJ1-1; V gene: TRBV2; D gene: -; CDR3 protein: CASSASGYTEAFF; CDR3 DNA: TGTGCCAGCAGTGCTTCGGGGTACACTGAAGCTTTCTTT
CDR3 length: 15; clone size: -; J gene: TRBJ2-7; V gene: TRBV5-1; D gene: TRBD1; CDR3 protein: CASSSGQYISYEQYF; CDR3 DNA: TGCGCCAGCAGCTCGGGACAGTACATCTCCTACGAGCAGTACTTC
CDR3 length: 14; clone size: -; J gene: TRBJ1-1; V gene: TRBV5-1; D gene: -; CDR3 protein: CASSSWTENTEAFF; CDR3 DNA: TGCGCCAGCAGCTCCTGGACAGAGAACACTGAAGCTTTCTTT
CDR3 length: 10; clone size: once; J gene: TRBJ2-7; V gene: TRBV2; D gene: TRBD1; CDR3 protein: CASGTGEQYF; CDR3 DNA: TGTGCCAGCGGGACAGGCGAGCAGTACTTC
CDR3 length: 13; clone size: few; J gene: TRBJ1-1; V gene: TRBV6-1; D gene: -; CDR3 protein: CASIPPLGTEAFF; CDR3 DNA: TGTGCCAGCATTCCTCCTCTGGGGACTGAAGCTTTCTTT
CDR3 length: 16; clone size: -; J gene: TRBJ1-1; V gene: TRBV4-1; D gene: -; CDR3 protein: CASSQAGGRLNTEAFF; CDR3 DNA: TGCGCCAGCAGCCAAGCGGGTGGCAGACTAAACACTGAAGCTTTCTTT
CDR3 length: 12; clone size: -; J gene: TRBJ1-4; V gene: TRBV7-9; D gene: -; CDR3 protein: CASGMEGGKLFF; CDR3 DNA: TGTGCCAGCGGCATGGAGGGAGGAAAACTGTTTTTT
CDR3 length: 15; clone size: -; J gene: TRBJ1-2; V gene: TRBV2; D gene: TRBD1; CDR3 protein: CASSEGTGLLYGYTF; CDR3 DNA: TGTGCCAGCAGTGAAGGGACAGGACTTCTCTATGGCTACACCTTC
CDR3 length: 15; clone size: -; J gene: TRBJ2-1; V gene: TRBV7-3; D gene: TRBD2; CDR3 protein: CASSFSGGDYNEQFF; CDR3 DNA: TGTGCCAGCAGCTTCAGCGGGGGGGACTACAATGAGCAGTTCTTC
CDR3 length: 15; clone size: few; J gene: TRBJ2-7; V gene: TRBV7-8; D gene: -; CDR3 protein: CASSRYGQSSYEQYF; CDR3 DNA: TGTGCCAGCAGCCGCTACGGGCAAAGCTCCTACGAGCAGTACTTC
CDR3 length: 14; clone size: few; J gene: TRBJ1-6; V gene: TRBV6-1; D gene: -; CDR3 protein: CASSEAAGNSPLHF; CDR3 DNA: TGTGCCAGCAGTGAAGCGGCAGGGAATTCACCCCTCCACTTT
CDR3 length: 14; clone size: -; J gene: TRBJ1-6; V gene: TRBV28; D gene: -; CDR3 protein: CASSLYQVASPLHF; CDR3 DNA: TGTGCCAGCAGTTTATATCAGGTGGCCTCACCCCTCCACTTT
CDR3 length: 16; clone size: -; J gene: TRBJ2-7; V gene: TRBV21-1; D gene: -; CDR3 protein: CASRKADDRGPNEQYF; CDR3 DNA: TGTGCCAGCAGGAAAGCTGATGACAGGGGGCCCAACGAGCAGTACTTC
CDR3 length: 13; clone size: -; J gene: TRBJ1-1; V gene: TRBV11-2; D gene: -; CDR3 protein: CASSLFRNTEAFF; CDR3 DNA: TGTGCCAGCAGCTTATTTAGAAACACTGAAGCTTTCTTT
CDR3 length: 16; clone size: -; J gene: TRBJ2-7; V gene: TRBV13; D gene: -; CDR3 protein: CASSPYTTRQEPEQYF; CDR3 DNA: TGTGCCAGCAGCCCCTACACAACTCGACAGGAGCCCGAGCAGTACTTC
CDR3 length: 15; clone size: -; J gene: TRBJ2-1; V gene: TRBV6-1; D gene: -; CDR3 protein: CASSWDWQGIGEQFF; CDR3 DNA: TGTGCCAGCAGCTGGGACTGGCAGGGGATCGGTGAGCAGTTCTTC
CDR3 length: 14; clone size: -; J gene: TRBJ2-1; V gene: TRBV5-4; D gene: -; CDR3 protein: CASSLRGLVDEQFF; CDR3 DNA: TGTGCCAGCAGCTTAAGAGGGCTCGTGGATGAGCAGTTCTTC
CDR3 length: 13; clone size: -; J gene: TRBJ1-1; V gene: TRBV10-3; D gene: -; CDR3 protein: CAISEGDHTEAFF; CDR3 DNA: TGTGCCATCAGTGAAGGGGACCACACTGAAGCTTTCTTT
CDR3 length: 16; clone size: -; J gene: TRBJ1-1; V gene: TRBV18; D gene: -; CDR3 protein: CASSPPQGRVGTEAFF; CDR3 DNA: TGTGCCAGCTCACCACCTCAAGGCAGGGTGGGCACTGAAGCTTTCTTT
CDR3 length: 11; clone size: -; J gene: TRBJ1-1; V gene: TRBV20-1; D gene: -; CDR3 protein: CSARLNREAFF; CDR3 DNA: TGCAGTGCCCGACTGAACAGAGAAGCTTTCTTT
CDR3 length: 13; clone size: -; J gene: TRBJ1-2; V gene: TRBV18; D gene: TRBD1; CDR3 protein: CASSPRGQDGYTF; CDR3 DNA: TGTGCCAGCTCACCTAGGGGGCAGGATGGCTACACCTTC
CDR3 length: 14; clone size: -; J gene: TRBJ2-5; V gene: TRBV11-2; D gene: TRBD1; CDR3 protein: CASSLVDRGKTQYF; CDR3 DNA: TGTGCCAGCAGCTTAGTCGACAGGGGGAAGACCCAGTACTTC
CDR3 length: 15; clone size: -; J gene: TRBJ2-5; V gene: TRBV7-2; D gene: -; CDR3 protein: CASSPGGPGGETQYF; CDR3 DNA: TGTGCCAGCAGCCCCGGGGGGCCCGGCGGAGAGACCCAGTACTTC
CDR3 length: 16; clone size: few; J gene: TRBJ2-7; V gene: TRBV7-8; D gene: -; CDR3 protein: CASSPRGGGMGYEQYF; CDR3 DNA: TGTGCCAGCAGCCCCCGAGGGGGAGGGATGGGCTACGAGCAGTACTTC
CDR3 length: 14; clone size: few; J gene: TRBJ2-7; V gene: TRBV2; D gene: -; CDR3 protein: CASSLTRNIDEQYF; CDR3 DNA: TGTGCCAGCAGTTTGACTAGAAACATTGACGAGCAGTACTTC